Below are 14 T cell receptor beta chains sequenced from a single sample in a study of regulatory T cells in long-lasting Graves disease. TCR beta libraries were built with iRepertoire HTBI primers and Arm-PCR of CDR3 regions. MiXCR, applied by TCRdb to the multiplex PCR reads, yields one record per CDR3 protein. The sample has roughly 500,000 distinct CDR3 sequences, 20% seen once. The time point: persistent/refractory GD, antithyroid drugs over 5 years with positive TRAb. Researchers made the TCR library from RNA that was extracted from PBMCs. Source: peripheral blood mononuclear cells (PBMCs), taken when the disease was refractory, from a patient treated with antithyroid drugs. These receptors were obtained from a female donor with Graves disease.

This clonotype was observed many times. The V and J genes are TRBV2 and TRBJ1-1; D is unresolved. The ends were cut back, 0 bases at V and 8 bases at J, with 13 bases in the middle. Germline V lookup: CDR1 SNHLY, CDR2 FYNNEI. This CDR3 contains 14 residues. CDR3 in DNA: TGTGCCAGCAGTGAAGCGGAGGGAGAGGTGGAAGCTTTCTTT. This encodes CASSEAEGEVEAFF.

This clonotype was picked up one time. Possible read error: a much larger clone is one base away. CDR3 residues: CASSLPGRETQCF. The CDR3 nucleotides are TGCGCCAGCAGCTTGCCGGGGAGGGAGACCCAGTGCTTC. The chain couples TRBV5-1 to TRBJ2-5; TRBD2 aligns across 7 bases. Germline V lookup: CDR1 SGHRS, CDR2 YFSETQ. This CDR3 region has 13 residues.

This clonotype was observed a handful of times. This chain connects TRBV10-2 to TRBJ2-7; 9 bases are shared with TRBD2. The CDR3 is 15 residues long. Unmatched junction bases numbered 9, after V lost 4 bases and J lost 5 bases. CDR1 and CDR2 (germline): WSHSY, SAAADI. The chain's CDR3 is CASSAVAGVPNEQYF. CDR3 bases: TGCGCCAGCAGTGCGGTAGCGGGGGTCCCCAACGAGCAGTACTTC.

The CDR3 bases are TGCAGTGGTAGCGGGCAAACCTACGAGCAGTACTTC. Translated: CSGSGQTYEQYF. The chain has TRBV20-1 and TRBJ2-7, with 7 bases fitting TRBD2. The CDR3 spans 12 residues. The trim removed 7 bases at V and 2 bases at J, leaving 5 bases unmatched. Germline V lookup: CDR1 DFQATT, CDR2 SNEGSKA (reference sequence).

The rearrangement links TRBV30 to TRBJ1-4, with 10 bases aligning to TRBD1. The CDR3 totals 14 residues. J was trimmed by 7 bases and V by 4 bases; bases with no gene match: 6. In germline, CDR1 is GTSNPN, CDR2 SVGIG (reference sequence). The DNA for the CDR3 is TGTGCCTGGACCGACAGGGGGCTCGGTGAAAAACTGTTTTTT. This sequence encodes CAWTDRGLGEKLFF.

This clonotype was picked up many times. The CDR3: CASRGGPSTGELFF. The CDR3 DNA follows: TGCGCCAGCAGGGGAGGGCCAAGCACCGGGGAGCTGTTTTTT. This rearrangement joins TRBV10-2 to TRBJ2-2; 7 bases are shared with TRBD2. The CDR3 extends over 14 amino acids. Trimming cost V 6 bases and J 4 bases; bases outside gene matches: 5. Germline CDR1 is WSHSY and CDR2 is SAAADI.

This clonotype turned up a few times. The chain is built from TRBV6-5 and TRBJ2-7; no firm D call. Trimming pared 0 bases from V and 0 bases from J, leaving 12 bases between. The CDR3 is 16 amino acids. Looked up from germline, CDR1 is MNHEY and CDR2 is SVGAGI. CDR3 loop: CASSYSGISSSYEQYF. The CDR3 coding sequence is TGTGCCAGCAGTTACTCGGGTATATCGAGCTCCTACGAGCAGTACTTC.

Ten or more counts support this clonotype. V is TRBV28 and J is TRBJ1-5, with D possibly being TRBD1 (5 bases). The CDR3 consists of 15 residues. The V gene's germline CDR1 is MDHEN and CDR2 SYDVKM. Trimming removed 7 bases at V and 7 bases at J, with 20 bases between. The CDR3 DNA reads TGTGCCAGCACCGGCGCAGGGCCCAGCGAACAGCCCCAGCATTTT. This translates into CASTGAGPSEQPQHF.

The sample holds many counts of this clonotype. The V call is TRBV12-3 or TRBV12-4, the J call TRBJ1-1; D is uncertain. The V and J ends lost 5 bases and 0 bases respectively, with 10 bases between them. The CDR3 length is 14 residues. The CDR3 region has the DNA TGTGCCAGCAGTCGAGGCCTCATGAACACTGAAGCTTTCTTT. Protein: CASSRGLMNTEAFF.

This clonotype was picked up many times. This sequence joins TRBV15 and TRBJ1-1; D not certain. The CDR3 is made up of 14 amino acids. Trimming took 3 bases from V and 3 from J, leaving 11 bases between them. The V gene's germline CDR1 is LNHNV and CDR2 YYDKDF (reference sequence). The CDR3 nucleotides are TGTGCCACCAGCAGGTCAACAGATCACACTGAAGCTTTCTTT. Translating it yields CATSRSTDHTEAFF.

In its sample, this clonotype was seen many times. The genes are TRBV6-1 and TRBJ1-1; D unresolved. Germline V CDR1 and CDR2: MNHNS, SASEGT. The V gene lost 2 bases and the J gene lost 6 bases, with 4 bases spanning the gap. This CDR3 contains 11 residues. CDR3 DNA sequence: TGTGCCAGCAGTGAAAGGGCTGAAGCTTTCTTT. Encoded protein: CASSERAEAFF.

Comment on this clonotype: One base away lies a much larger clone, so this may be a sequencing read error. This rearrangement joins TRBV7-9 to TRBJ2-7; the match to TRBD1 covers 9 bases. CDR1 SEHNR and CDR2 FQNEAQ come from the germline V gene (reference sequence). The CDR3 runs 17 residues. The V segment lost 4 bases and the J segment 4 bases; nucleotides outside the gene matches: 14. The CDR3 spells CASSSGPKGQGKYEQYF. The CDR3 nucleotides are TGTGCCAGCAGCTCAGGCCCAAAGGGACAGGGAAAATACGAGCAGTACTTC. Full variable domain (rest looked up from reference TRBV7-9 and TRBJ2-7): DTGVSQNPRHKITKRGQNVTFRCDPISEHNRLYWYRQTLGQGPEFLTYFQNEAQLEKSRLLSDRFSAERPKGSFSTLEIQRTEQGDSAMYLCASSSGPKGQGKYEQYFGPGTRLTVT.

V is TRBV27 and J is TRBJ2-3; no clear D. This CDR3 has 10 amino acids. Germline loops: CDR1 MNHEY, CDR2 SMNVEV (reference sequence). V gave up 7 bases and J gave up 7 bases, with 6 bases separating them. The CDR3 is CASTSHTQYF. The CDR3 nucleotides read TGTGCCAGCACGAGTCATACGCAGTATTTT.

This clonotype was detected many times. In DNA form, the CDR3 reads TGTGCCAGCAGCGTAGTCGATTCCCCCTCCTACGAGCAGTACTTC. This codes for CASSVVDSPSYEQYF. The chain combines TRBV9 with TRBJ2-7; the D is unclear. Germline V gene sequence: CDR1 SGDLS, CDR2 YYNGEE. The CDR3 extends over 15 amino acids. V lost 0 bases, J lost 0 bases, and 10 bases lay in between.